The 25 T cell receptor beta chains listed next were all sequenced from one sample in a study of T-cell memory formation after mild COVID-19. From the 5' RACE reads, TCRdb called clonotypes with MiXCR, one entry per CDR3 protein. The sample records some 300,000 distinct CDR3 sequences, 15% to 20% being singletons. Sequencing was performed on PBMCs or a T cell subset sorted from them (not recorded which). These TCRs come from a man younger than 30 who had mild COVID-19 (a few samples of this study predate the infection). Cell type and time point are not known.

This clonotype occurred a few times. The rearrangement joins TRBV9 to TRBJ1-2, with a weak D call TRBD1 (5 bases). CDR1 and CDR2 (germline): SGDLS, YYNGEE. The V and J ends lost 0 bases and 7 bases respectively, with 13 bases between them. The CDR3 is made up of 14 amino acids. The CDR3 DNA sequence: TGTGCCAGCAGCGTAGCGGGGCAATCTAGTGGCTACACCTTC. This translates into CASSVAGQSSGYTF.

J is TRBJ1-2 and V is TRBV6-2 or TRBV6-3; D is ambiguous. The germline gives CDR1 MNHEY, CDR2 SVGEGT. This CDR3 comprises 12 residues. Trimming took off 4 bases at V and 0 bases at J, with 3 bases between the two ends. CDR3: CASSLANYGYTF. DNA of the CDR3: TGTGCCAGCAGTTTGGCTAACTATGGCTACACCTTC.

The V and J genes are TRBV20-1 and TRBJ1-2; 7 positions match TRBD1. CDR3 length: 12 residues. J lost 7 bases, V lost 6 bases, and 8 bases had no gene match. Germline V CDR1 and CDR2: DFQATT, SNEGSKA (reference sequence). The CDR3 DNA reads TGCAGTGCCTGGACAGGACGGGCTGGCTACACCTTC. Translating it yields CSAWTGRAGYTF.

This clonotype showed up many times. The genes are TRBV7-8 and TRBJ1-1; TRBD1 might be the D (5 bases). Trimming cost V 5 bases and J 5 bases, with 15 bases left between them. The germline gives CDR1 SGHVS, CDR2 FQNEAQ. The length of the CDR3 is 14 residues. CDR3 in amino acids: CASSPRSGSTEAFF. Here the CDR3 DNA reads TGTGCCAGCAGCCCGAGGTCAGGGAGTACTGAAGCTTTCTTT.

This chain joins TRBV4-1 and TRBJ1-6, with D tentatively TRBD1 (5 bases). The germline CDR1 and CDR2 sequences are MGHRA and YSYEKL. V lost 5 bases and J lost 14, with 19 bases in between. CDR3 size: 14 residues. CDR3 residues: CASSETPGPSTLHF. DNA for the CDR3: TGCGCCAGCAGCGAAACCCCGGGGCCCAGCACCCTCCACTTT.

The CDR3 nucleotides read TGTGCCAGCAGGCGGGGGGGCAGGGAGACCCAGTACTTC. The encoded protein is CASRRGGRETQYF. The V and J genes are TRBV7-2 and TRBJ2-5, with 9 positions matching TRBD2. Germline V gives CDR1 SGHTA, CDR2 FQGNSA. The CDR3 contains 13 residues. Trimming took 6 bases from V and 5 from J; bases not matched to a gene: 4.

This clonotype was observed many times. The chain couples TRBV7-3 to TRBJ2-1; no clear D. Germline lookup yields CDR1 SGHTA and CDR2 FQGTGA. V lost 1 base and J 3 bases, leaving 1 base between the germline ends. The CDR3 covers 12 residues. CDR3: CASSLNYNEQFF. The CDR3 DNA is TGTGCCAGCAGCTTAAACTACAATGAGCAGTTCTTC.

This clonotype has more than one count but fewer than ten. The rearrangement links TRBV24-1 to TRBJ2-5; the D is unclear. The CDR3 consists of 14 residues. V lost 0 bases and J 5 bases, leaving 9 bases between the germline ends. From germline, CDR1 is KGHDR and CDR2 SFDVKD. CDR3 DNA: TGTGCCACCAGTGATTTGGACGGAACGGAGACCCAGTACTTC. Amino acids: CATSDLDGTETQYF.

This clonotype turned up a few times. V usage is TRBV20-1 and J usage is TRBJ1-6, with D possibly being TRBD1 (5 bases). This CDR3 region has 12 residues. The V end lost 6 bases, the J end lost 4 bases, and 7 bases lay between the germline ends. CDR1 is DFQATT and CDR2 is SNEGSKA in the germline V gene (reference sequence). The CDR3 loop is CSAGVYNSPLHF. The CDR3 nucleotides read TGCAGTGCAGGGGTTTATAATTCACCCCTCCACTTT.

The chain employs TRBV4-1 and TRBJ1-6; weak D call: TRBD1 (5 bases). CDR1 MGHRA and CDR2 YSYEKL come from the germline V gene. The CDR3 has 15 residues. The V gene lost 4 bases and the J gene lost 10 bases, with 17 bases spanning the gap. Here the CDR3 reads CASSLPTAGWSPLHF. The CDR3 nucleotides are TGCGCCAGCAGCCTGCCGACTGCAGGGTGGTCACCCCTCCACTTT.

The gene calls are TRBV7-9 and TRBJ2-7, with D possibly matching TRBD1 (6 bases). The CDR3 sequence is 16 residues long. Trimming shortened V by 1 base and J by 7 bases, and 20 bases separated the two germline ends. Germline CDR1 is SEHNR and CDR2 is FQNEAQ (reference sequence). The CDR3 sequence: CASSLVLGHILREQYV. Written as DNA, the CDR3 is TGTGCCAGCAGCTTAGTATTGGGACACATTTTAAGAGAGCAGTACGTC.

The chain recombines TRBV25-1 with TRBJ1-2, with D uncertain. The CDR3 contains 13 residues. V was clipped by 1 base and J by 4 bases, with 7 bases between them. The germline CDR1 and CDR2 sequences are MGHDK and SYGVNS. Here the CDR3 DNA reads TGTGCCAGCAGTGAATTGGGGTTCTATGGCTACACCTTC. This gives the protein CASSELGFYGYTF.

This sequence joins TRBV29-1 and TRBJ1-2; possible D gene TRBD1, 5 bases. Trimming removed 6 bases at V and 11 bases at J, with 16 bases between. This CDR3 contains 11 residues. CDR1 and CDR2 from the germline V gene are SQVTM and ANQGSEA. The CDR3 loop is CSVPGTAEYTF. CDR3 sequence (DNA): TGCAGCGTACCCGGGACTGCGGAGTACACCTTC. The variable domain in full, with the rest retrieved from reference TRBV29-1 and TRBJ1-2, is SAVISQKPSRDICQRGTSLTIQCQVDSQVTMMFWYRQQPGQSLTLIATANQGSEATYESGFVIDKFPISRPNLTFSTLTVSNMSPEDSSIYLCSVPGTAEYTFGSGTRLTVV.

The genes are TRBV6-2 or TRBV6-3 and TRBJ1-6; TRBD1 might be the D (6 bases). CDR1 MNHEY and CDR2 SVGEGT come from the germline V gene. This CDR3 contains 16 residues. V lost 5 bases to trimming and J lost 2 bases, with 13 bases between them. DNA of the CDR3: TGTGCCAGCAGTCACGACAGGAAGACCTATAATTCACCCCTCCACTTT. It yields the protein CASSHDRKTYNSPLHF.

This clonotype was detected a few times. The V gene is TRBV18, the J gene TRBJ2-7; D might be TRBD1 (6 bases). The CDR3 loop spans 13 amino acids. With 5 bases removed from V and 5 bases from J, the gap between germline ends came to 13 bases. CDR1 is KGHSH and CDR2 is LQKENI in the germline V gene. CDR3 DNA: TGTGCCAGCTCAGAGATACAGGGTAACGAGCAGTACGTC. Translated: CASSEIQGNEQYV.

The rearrangement links TRBV7-2 to TRBJ1-4, with a tentative D call TRBD1 (5 bases). Germline V gene sequence: CDR1 SGHTA, CDR2 FQGNSA. The CDR3 extends over 14 amino acids. V gave up 2 bases and J gave up 11 bases, with 15 bases separating them. Written as DNA, the CDR3 is TGTGCCAGCAGCTTATCTTACGGCGGGGACAAACTGTTTTTT. It is translated as CASSLSYGGDKLFF.

In its sample, this clonotype was seen a few times. V is TRBV7-3 and J is TRBJ2-2, with 7 bases that match TRBD1. This CDR3 region has 17 residues. The junction had 6 bases not matched to a gene; V was cut back by 2 bases and J by 0 bases. Germline-derived CDR1 and CDR2 are SGHTA and FQGTGA. The CDR3 sequence is CASSLSGQGANTGELFF. As DNA, the CDR3 is TGTGCCAGCAGCTTATCCGGCCAGGGGGCGAACACCGGGGAGCTGTTTTTT.

The chain recombines TRBV10-3 with TRBJ2-2; 7 bases match TRBD1. This CDR3 spans 15 amino acids. Trimming cost V 4 bases and J 6 bases; bases outside gene matches: 8. The germline V gene has CDR1 ENHRY and CDR2 SYGVKD. The chain's CDR3 is CAISVVTGKSGELFF. The CDR3 region has the DNA TGTGCCATCAGTGTTGTGACAGGGAAATCCGGGGAGCTGTTTTTT.

This chain uses TRBV29-1 with TRBJ2-7, with TRBD2 as a possible D gene (5 bases). This CDR3 has 16 amino acids. Germline values: CDR1 SQVTM, CDR2 ANQGSEA. V was cut by 1 base and J by 3 bases, with 19 bases left in between. The CDR3 spells CSVEGSDNSRDYEQYF. Written as DNA, the CDR3 is TGCAGCGTTGAAGGGTCAGACAATTCCCGGGACTACGAGCAGTACTTC.

The V gene is TRBV29-1, the J gene TRBJ1-1; a possible D gene is TRBD1 (6 bases). Germline V gene lookup returns CDR1 SQVTM and CDR2 ANQGSEA. With 6 bases removed from V and 5 bases from J, the gap between germline ends came to 16 bases. This CDR3 is 13 amino acids long. For the CDR3, the DNA is TGCAGCGTCGAACACCGGAGGGGGACTGAAGCTTTCTTT. Translating it yields CSVEHRRGTEAFF.

The gene calls are TRBV21-1 and TRBJ2-2; the table calls TRBD1, which could not be checked here. TRBV21-1 is recorded as a pseudogene. This CDR3 is 18 amino acids long. CDR3 coding DNA: TGTGCCAGCAGCAAGAAGGTTCGGCCAGGGGGACTCACCGGGGAGCTGTTTTTT. Residues: CASSKKVRPGGLTGELFF.

This clonotype has a handful of counts. V and J are TRBV2 and TRBJ2-1, with a tentative D call TRBD2 (5 bases). V shed 7 bases and J shed 5 bases, with 12 bases lying between them. The CDR3 length is 13 residues. The germline V gene has CDR1 SNHLY and CDR2 FYNNEI. CDR3 DNA sequence: TGTGCCAGCAAGGATCCAGCGGACAATGAGCAGTTCTTC. Residues: CASKDPADNEQFF.

The rearrangement uses TRBV5-1 and TRBJ2-7, with 7 nucleotides matching TRBD1. CDR3 length: 14 residues. Germline V CDR1 and CDR2: SGHRS, YFSETQ. V lost 4 bases, J lost 3 bases, and 7 bases stayed unmatched. CDR3 loop: CASSPRDSLYEQYF. The CDR3 DNA sequence: TGCGCCAGCAGCCCGAGGGACAGTCTCTACGAGCAGTACTTC.

The chain employs TRBV7-9 and TRBJ1-1; D is ambiguous. The CDR3 has 14 amino acids. V was pared by 6 bases and J by 3 bases, with 14 bases between. The V gene's germline CDR1 is SEHNR and CDR2 FQNEAQ (reference sequence). The DNA for the CDR3 is TGTGCCAGCAGACGAATAAATGTCTACACTGAAGCTTTCTTT. Its translation is CASRRINVYTEAFF.

This sequence joins TRBV6-5 and TRBJ1-3; D is ambiguous. Germline-derived CDR1 and CDR2 are MNHEY and SVGAGI. The CDR3 covers 15 residues. The V end was cut by 1 base, the J end by 2 bases, with 9 bases between. CDR3 nucleotides: TGTGCCAGCAGTTACTGGCGAGGAGCTGGAAACACCATATATTTT. Translated, it gives CASSYWRGAGNTIYF.